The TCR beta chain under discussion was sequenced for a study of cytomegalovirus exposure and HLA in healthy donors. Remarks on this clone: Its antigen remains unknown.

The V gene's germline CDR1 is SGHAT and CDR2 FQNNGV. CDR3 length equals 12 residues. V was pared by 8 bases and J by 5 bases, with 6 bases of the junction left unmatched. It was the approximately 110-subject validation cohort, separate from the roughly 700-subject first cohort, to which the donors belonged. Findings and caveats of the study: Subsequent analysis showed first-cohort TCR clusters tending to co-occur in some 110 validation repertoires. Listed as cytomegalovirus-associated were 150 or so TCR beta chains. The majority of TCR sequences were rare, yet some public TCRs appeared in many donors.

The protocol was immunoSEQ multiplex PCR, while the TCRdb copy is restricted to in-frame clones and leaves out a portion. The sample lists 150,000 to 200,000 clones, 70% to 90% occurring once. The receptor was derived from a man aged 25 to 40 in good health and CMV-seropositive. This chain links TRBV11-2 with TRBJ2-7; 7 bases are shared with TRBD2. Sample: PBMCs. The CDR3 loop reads CASSLGGHEQYF. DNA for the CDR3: TGTGCCAGCTCCTTGGGAGGGCACGAGCAGTACTTC. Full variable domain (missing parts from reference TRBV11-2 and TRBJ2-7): EAGVAQSPRYKIIEKRQSVAFWCNPISGHATLYWYQQILGQGPKLLIQFQNNGVVDDSQLPKDRFSAERLKGVDSTLKIQPAKLEDSAVYLCASSLGGHEQYFGPGTRLTVT.